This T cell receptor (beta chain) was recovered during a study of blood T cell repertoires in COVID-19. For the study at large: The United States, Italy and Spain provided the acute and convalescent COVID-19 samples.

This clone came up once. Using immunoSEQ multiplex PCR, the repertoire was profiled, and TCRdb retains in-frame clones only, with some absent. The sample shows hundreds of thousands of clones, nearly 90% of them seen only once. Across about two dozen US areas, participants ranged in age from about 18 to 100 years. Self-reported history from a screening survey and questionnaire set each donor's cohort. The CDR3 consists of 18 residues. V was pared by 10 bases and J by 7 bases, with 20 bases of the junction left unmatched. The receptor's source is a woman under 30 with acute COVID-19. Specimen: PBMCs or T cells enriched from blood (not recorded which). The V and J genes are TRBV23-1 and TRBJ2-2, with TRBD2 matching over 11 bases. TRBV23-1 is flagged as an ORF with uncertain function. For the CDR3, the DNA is TGCGCCATCGTGACCCCTTCTAGCGGGGGGTGTCAGAACGGGGAGCTGTTTTTT. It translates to CAIVTPSSGGCQNGELFF.